A single sample gave rise to the 27 T cell receptor beta chains below, sequenced in a study of T-cell memory formation after mild COVID-19 (dated by TCRdb to the early 2020s). Library construction relied on 5' RACE. TCRdb records Illumina NovaSeq 6000 as the sequencer. Using fastp trimming at Q25 and MiXCR clonotype assembly, TCRdb reanalyzed the public sequencing data and kept in-frame beta chains. Duplicate CDR3 protein sequences are folded into a single record with the most common DNA and genes. This sample holds under 250,000 distinct CDR3 sequences; about 10% were observed only once. The ten largest clones represent 2.5% to 3.5% of the sample. The sequencing sample was made of PBMCs or a T cell subset sorted from them (not recorded which). These TCRs come from a man aged 18 to 30 who had mild COVID-19 (a few samples of this study predate the infection). The sample titles of this study are shuffled in the database, so cell type and time point are left out; the donor was told from shared clones.

This clonotype showed up just a few times. DNA for the CDR3: TGTGCCAGCAGTTCCCGACAGGGAGGGAGCAATCAGCCCCAGCATTTT. This translates into CASSSRQGGSNQPQHF. The rearrangement joins TRBV11-3 to TRBJ1-5, with 7 positions matching TRBD1. The CDR3 spans 16 residues. V lost 6 bases and J lost 1; bases outside the gene matches: 9. CDR1 is SGHNT and CDR2 is YENEEA in the germline V gene.

This clonotype was seen at least ten times. The chain has TRBV24-1 and TRBJ2-2; D is perhaps TRBD2 (6 bases). V lost 4 bases and J 7 bases, leaving 18 bases between the germline ends. The germline gives CDR1 KGHDR, CDR2 SFDVKD. The CDR3 is 16 amino acids. This CDR3 is CATSDPRRGTHGELFF. In DNA form, the CDR3 reads TGTGCCACCAGTGACCCTCGACGGGGGACCCACGGGGAGCTGTTTTTT.

Only a few counts were recorded for this clonotype. V is TRBV4-3 and J is TRBJ2-2; D is uncertain. CDR1 and CDR2 from the germline V gene are LGHNA and YSLEER. V was shortened by 0 bases and J by 1 base, with 6 bases between the two germline ends. The CDR3 has 15 amino acids. The CDR3 region has the DNA TGCGCCAGCAGCCAAGATCCCAGGAACACCGGGGAGCTGTTTTTT. It is translated as CASSQDPRNTGELFF.

This chain's CDR3 is CASSQDGTYEQYF. Here the CDR3 DNA reads TGTGCCAGCAGCCAGGACGGAACCTACGAGCAGTACTTC. This chain uses TRBV11-3 with TRBJ2-7; D unresolved. Germline-derived CDR1 and CDR2 are SGHNT and YENEEA. V shed 5 bases and J shed 2 bases, with 10 bases lying between them. The CDR3 has 13 amino acids.

In this sample, this clonotype turned up many times. One end of the junction fails to match germline, which may point to a read error. The chain recombines TRBV7-7 with TRBJ2-1; D is ambiguous. The CDR3 consists of 15 residues. Germline V gene lookup returns CDR1 SSHAT and CDR2 FNYEAQ (reference sequence). Here the CDR3 reads CASSLDLRPYNEQFF. The CDR3 bases are TGTGCTAGCAGCTTAGACCTTCGGCCCTACAATGAGCAGTTCTTC.

The chain joins TRBV9 to TRBJ1-3, with 8 bases identical to TRBD1. CDR1 and CDR2 from the germline V gene are SGDLS and YYNGEE. V trimming: 4 bases; J trimming: 2 bases; junction bases outside the gene matches: 8. The CDR3 is 16 amino acids. The CDR3 DNA follows: TGTGCCAGCAGCCCCCCAGGGGGCCTTACTGGAAACACCATATATTTT. It codes for CASSPPGGLTGNTIYF.

The CDR3 DNA reads TGTGCCAGCTCACCGGGGGAGCCGCAGCCCCAGCATTTT. Protein product: CASSPGEPQPQHF. The chain has TRBV18 and TRBJ1-5; TRBD1 might be the D (5 bases). The CDR3 covers 13 residues. V was cut by 3 bases and J by 7 bases, with 10 bases left in between. Germline lookup yields CDR1 KGHSH and CDR2 LQKENI.

The gene calls are TRBV6-1 and TRBJ1-5; possibly TRBD1 for D (5 bases). The V end was cut by 6 bases, the J end by 7 bases, with 19 bases between. The CDR3 contains 15 residues. Per the germline V gene, CDR1 is MNHNS and CDR2 is SASEGT. CDR3: CASRTDRRFAQPQHF. Written as DNA, the CDR3 is TGTGCCAGCAGGACTGACAGACGATTTGCCCAGCCCCAGCATTTT.

The chain employs TRBV5-1 and TRBJ2-3; TRBD1 matches 8 bases. The CDR3 covers 14 residues. The J segment lost 5 bases and the V segment lost 4 bases, leaving 6 bases of the junction unmatched. Germline CDR1 is SGHRS and CDR2 is YFSETQ. The CDR3 spells CASSRQGAKDTQYF. CDR3 nucleotides: TGCGCCAGCAGCCGGCAGGGGGCAAAAGATACGCAGTATTTT. The full variable domain, completed using reference TRBV5-1 and TRBJ2-3, is KAGVTQTPRYLIKTRGQQVTLSCSPISGHRSVSWYQQTPGQGLQFLFEYFSETQRNKGNFPGRFSGRQFSNSRSEMNVSTLELGDSALYLCASSRQGAKDTQYFGPGTRLTVL.

Only a few counts were recorded for this clonotype. This chain links TRBV7-2 with TRBJ2-1, with a possible D match to TRBD2 (6 bases). Trimming left V 6 bases short and J 1 base short, with 16 bases between. From germline, CDR1 is SGHTA and CDR2 FQGNSA. This CDR3 is built from 16 residues. This CDR3 reads CASRSRGVRSYNEQFF. The CDR3 DNA sequence: TGTGCCAGCAGGTCTCGCGGGGTCCGTTCCTACAATGAGCAGTTCTTC.

This clonotype was seen repeatedly, ten times or more. The chain combines TRBV28 with TRBJ2-2, with D possibly being TRBD1 (6 bases). This CDR3 is 15 amino acids long. Per the germline V gene, CDR1 is MDHEN and CDR2 is SYDVKM. Trimming pared 3 bases from V and 6 bases from J, leaving 14 bases between. The CDR3 sequence: CASSFPGQPSGELFF. The CDR3 region has the DNA TGTGCCAGCAGTTTCCCCGGACAGCCTTCCGGGGAGCTGTTTTTT.

This clonotype was seen repeatedly, ten times or more. This chain joins TRBV5-1 and TRBJ2-1; D might be TRBD2 (6 bases). Looked up from germline, CDR1 is SGHRS and CDR2 is YFSETQ. With 0 bases removed from V and 7 bases from J, the gap between germline ends came to 20 bases. The CDR3 spans 17 residues. CDR3 protein: CASSLAGGGIGRNEQFF. The CDR3 nucleotides read TGCGCCAGCAGCTTGGCCGGTGGCGGGATTGGCCGAAATGAGCAGTTCTTC.

This clonotype was picked up a small number of times. The V and J genes are TRBV6-2 or TRBV6-3 and TRBJ2-5; D is perhaps TRBD1 (5 bases). The length of the CDR3 is 14 residues. CDR1 MNHEY and CDR2 SVGEGT come from the germline V gene. V lost 4 bases and J lost 2, with 11 bases in between. The CDR3 DNA reads as TGTGCCAGCAGTTCAACGACAGCGCAAGAGACCCAGTACTTC. It is translated as CASSSTTAQETQYF.

This clonotype has more than one count but fewer than ten. This sequence joins TRBV7-2 and TRBJ1-1; TRBD1 might be the D (5 bases). The V end lost 6 bases, the J end lost 2 bases, and 13 bases lay between the germline ends. Looked up from germline, CDR1 is SGHTA and CDR2 is FQGNSA. The CDR3 loop spans 14 amino acids. CDR3: CASRKRDSNTEAFF. CDR3 coding DNA: TGTGCCAGCAGGAAAAGAGACAGTAACACTGAAGCTTTCTTT.

Many counts were recorded for this clonotype. The rearrangement uses TRBV28 and TRBJ2-2; unclear D gene. The CDR3 spans 12 residues. V shed 5 bases and J shed 6 bases, with 7 bases lying between them. Germline values: CDR1 MDHEN, CDR2 SYDVKM. The CDR3 nucleotides read TGTGCCAGCAGTCTGCAGGCCGGGGAGCTGTTTTTT. It is translated as CASSLQAGELFF.

The chain has TRBV7-2 and TRBJ1-6, with D possibly TRBD1 on 5 matching bases. Germline V gene lookup returns CDR1 SGHTA and CDR2 FQGNSA. The CDR3 sequence is 16 residues long. The V end lost 5 bases, the J end lost 6 bases, and 17 bases lay between the germline ends. The CDR3 reads CASSPEGPLTNSPLHF. CDR3 coding DNA: TGTGCCAGCAGCCCGGAGGGACCGCTTACTAATTCACCCCTCCACTTT.

This clonotype was seen a single time. The J gene is TRBJ2-7, the V gene TRBV21-1. TRBV21-1 is assigned pseudogene status. The CDR3 sequence is 13 residues long. CDR3 protein: CASSKKADYEQYV. CDR3 DNA: TGTGCCAGCAGCAAAAAGGCAGATTACGAACAGTACGTC.

This chain joins TRBV7-6 and TRBJ2-2, with D possibly TRBD2 on 6 matching bases. This CDR3 has 15 residues. Looked up from germline, CDR1 is SGHVS and CDR2 is FNYEAQ. Trimming removed 5 bases at V and 6 bases at J, with 16 bases between. In nucleotides, the CDR3 is TGTGCCAGCAGCGACCAACGGACTATGCCCGGGGAGCTGTTTTTT. This gives the protein CASSDQRTMPGELFF.

This chain uses TRBV29-1 with TRBJ2-3; 9 nucleotides match TRBD2. Germline-derived CDR1 and CDR2 are SQVTM and ANQGSEA. V shed 7 bases, J shed 5 bases, and the junction held 7 bases outside the gene matches. CDR3 length: 13 residues. The CDR3 protein is CSEAGGPEDTQYF. The CDR3 coding sequence is TGCAGCGAGGCGGGGGGGCCCGAAGATACGCAGTATTTT.

The chain links TRBV5-1 to TRBJ1-1; weak D call: TRBD1 (5 bases). In germline, CDR1 is SGHRS, CDR2 YFSETQ. V lost 2 bases and J 4 bases, leaving 12 bases between the germline ends. This CDR3 comprises 14 residues. The CDR3 loop reads CASSFAGVGTEAFF. CDR3 coding DNA: TGCGCCAGCAGCTTCGCGGGGGTAGGCACTGAAGCTTTCTTT.

This clonotype was detected a few times. A much larger clonotype is one base distant, so this may be a read error. This chain connects TRBV6-6 to TRBJ2-5; possible D gene TRBD1, 6 bases. In germline, CDR1 is MNHNY, CDR2 SVGAGI (reference sequence). The CDR3 length is 12 residues. V lost 0 bases to trimming and J lost 7 bases, with 6 bases between them. The CDR3 DNA reads TGTGCCAGCAGTTACTCGACAGGGACCCAGTACTTC. As protein: CASSYSTGTQYF.

This clonotype appeared many times. The CDR3, as DNA: TGTGCCAGCAGCGGCTTCCTAAGGGGAAGGGACATTCAGTACTTC. Translation gives CASSGFLRGRDIQYF. The chain has TRBV7-9 and TRBJ2-4, with D perhaps matching TRBD1 (5 bases). The V end was cut by 5 bases, the J end by 8 bases, with 19 bases between. The CDR3 sequence is 15 residues long. Germline CDR1 is SEHNR and CDR2 is FQNEAQ (reference sequence).

This clonotype has more than one count but fewer than ten. This chain links TRBV5-1 with TRBJ1-1; D gene uncertain. The CDR3 sequence is 13 residues long. Germline V gene data show CDR1 as SGHRS and CDR2 as YFSETQ. V shed 0 bases and J shed 4 bases, with 7 bases lying between them. The CDR3 nucleotides read TGCGCCAGCAGCTTGGTCATGGGCACTGAAGCTTTCTTT. This sequence encodes CASSLVMGTEAFF.

This clonotype was counted between two and nine times. V and J are TRBV6-2 or TRBV6-3 and TRBJ2-5; D is unresolved. The CDR3 totals 11 residues. Germline V gene data show CDR1 as MNHEY and CDR2 as SVGEGT. Trimming took 5 bases from V and 5 from J, leaving 6 bases between them. CDR3 loop: CASSNMETQYF. CDR3 sequence (DNA): TGTGCCAGCAGTAACATGGAGACCCAGTACTTC.

The chain employs TRBV5-1 and TRBJ2-7; D remains ambiguous. Germline values: CDR1 SGHRS, CDR2 YFSETQ. The CDR3 is made up of 12 amino acids. V lost 5 bases and J lost 1, with 7 bases in between. In DNA form, the CDR3 reads TGCGCCAGCAGACCGGAATCCTACGAGCAGTACTTC. Translating it yields CASRPESYEQYF.

The genes are TRBV7-8 and TRBJ1-3, with D uncertain. V lost 0 bases and J 7 bases, leaving 7 bases between the germline ends. There are 13 residues in the CDR3. Germline V gives CDR1 SGHVS, CDR2 FQNEAQ. CDR3: CASSLALSNTIYF. The CDR3 DNA sequence: TGTGCCAGCAGCTTAGCGCTCTCGAACACCATATATTTT.

This CDR3 reads CASSLAGREAFF. DNA for the CDR3: TGCGCCAGCAGCCTGGCGGGCAGGGAAGCTTTCTTT. The rearrangement links TRBV5-1 to TRBJ1-1; D is ambiguous. The germline CDR1 and CDR2 sequences are SGHRS and YFSETQ. The CDR3 runs 12 residues. Trimming shortened V by 4 bases and J by 8 bases, and 12 bases separated the two germline ends. The whole variable domain, filled in from reference TRBV5-1 and TRBJ1-1, reads KAGVTQTPRYLIKTRGQQVTLSCSPISGHRSVSWYQQTPGQGLQFLFEYFSETQRNKGNFPGRFSGRQFSNSRSEMNVSTLELGDSALYLCASSLAGREAFFGQGTRLTVV.